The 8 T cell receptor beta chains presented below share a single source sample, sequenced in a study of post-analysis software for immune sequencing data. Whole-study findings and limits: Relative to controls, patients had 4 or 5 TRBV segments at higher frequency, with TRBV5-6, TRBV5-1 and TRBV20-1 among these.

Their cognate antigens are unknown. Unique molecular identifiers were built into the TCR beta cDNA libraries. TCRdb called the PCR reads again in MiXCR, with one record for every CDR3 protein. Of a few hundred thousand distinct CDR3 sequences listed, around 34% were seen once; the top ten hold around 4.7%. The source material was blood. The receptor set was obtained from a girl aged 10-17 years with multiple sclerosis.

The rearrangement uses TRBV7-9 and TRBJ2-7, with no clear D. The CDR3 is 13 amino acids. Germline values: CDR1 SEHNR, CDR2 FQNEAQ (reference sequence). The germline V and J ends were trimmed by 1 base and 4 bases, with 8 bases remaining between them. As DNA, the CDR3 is TGTGCCAGCAGCTTAGAATCTAGGTACGAGCAGTACTTC. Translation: CASSLESRYEQYF. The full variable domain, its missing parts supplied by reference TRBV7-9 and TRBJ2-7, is DTGVSQNPRHKITKRGQNVTFRCDPISEHNRLYWYRQTLGQGPEFLTYFQNEAQLEKSRLLSDRFSAERPKGSFSTLEIQRTEQGDSAMYLCASSLESRYEQYFGPGTRLTVT.

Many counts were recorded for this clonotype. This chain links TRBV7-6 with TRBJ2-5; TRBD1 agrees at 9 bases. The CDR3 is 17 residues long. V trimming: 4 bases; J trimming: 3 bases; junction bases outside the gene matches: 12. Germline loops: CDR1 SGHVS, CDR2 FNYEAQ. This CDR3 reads CASSYRPGTGTEETQYF. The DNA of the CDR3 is TGTGCCAGCAGCTACCGTCCCGGGACAGGGACAGAAGAGACCCAGTACTTC.

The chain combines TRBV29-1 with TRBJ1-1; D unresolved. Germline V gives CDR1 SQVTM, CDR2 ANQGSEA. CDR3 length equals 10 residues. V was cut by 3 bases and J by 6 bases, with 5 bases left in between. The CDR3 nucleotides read TGCAGCGTTGAGACCGCTGAAGCTTTCTTT. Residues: CSVETAEAFF.

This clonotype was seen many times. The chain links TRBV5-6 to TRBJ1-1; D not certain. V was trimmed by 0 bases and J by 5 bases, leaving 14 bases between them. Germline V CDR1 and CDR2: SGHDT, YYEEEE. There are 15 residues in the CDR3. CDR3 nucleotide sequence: TGTGCCAGCAGCTTGGAGGTCGGGAGAGGGACTGAAGCTTTCTTT. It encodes CASSLEVGRGTEAFF. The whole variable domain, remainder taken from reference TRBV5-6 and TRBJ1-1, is DAGVTQSPTHLIKTRGQQVTLRCSPKSGHDTVSWYQQALGQGPQFIFQYYEEEERQRGNFPDRFSGHQFPNYSSELNVNALLLGDSALYLCASSLEVGRGTEAFFGQGTRLTVV.

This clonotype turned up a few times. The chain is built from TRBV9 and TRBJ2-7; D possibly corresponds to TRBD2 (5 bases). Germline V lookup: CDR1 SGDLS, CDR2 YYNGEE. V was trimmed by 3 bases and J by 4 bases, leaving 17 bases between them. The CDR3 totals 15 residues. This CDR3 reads CASSDGGLNSYEQYF. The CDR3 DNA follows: TGTGCCAGCAGCGACGGCGGGTTGAACTCTTACGAGCAGTACTTC. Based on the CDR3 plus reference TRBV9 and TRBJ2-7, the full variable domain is DSGVTQTPKHLITATGQRVTLRCSPRSGDLSVYWYQQSLDQGLQFLIQYYNGEERAKGNILERFSAQQFPDLHSELNLSSLELGDSALYFCASSDGGLNSYEQYFGPGTRLTVT.

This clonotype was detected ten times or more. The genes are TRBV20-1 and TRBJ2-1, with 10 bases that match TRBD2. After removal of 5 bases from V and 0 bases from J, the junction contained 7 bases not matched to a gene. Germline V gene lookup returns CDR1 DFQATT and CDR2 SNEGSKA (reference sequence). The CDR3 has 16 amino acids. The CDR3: CSALQRGGLSYNEQFF. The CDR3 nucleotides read TGCAGTGCTTTGCAGCGGGGGGGCCTCTCCTACAATGAGCAGTTCTTC.

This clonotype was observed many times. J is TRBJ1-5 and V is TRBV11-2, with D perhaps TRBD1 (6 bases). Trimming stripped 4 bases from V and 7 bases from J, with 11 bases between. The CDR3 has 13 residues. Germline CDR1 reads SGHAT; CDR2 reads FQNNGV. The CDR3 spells CASSSNTGQPQHF. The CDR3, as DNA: TGTGCCAGCAGCTCGAATACAGGGCAGCCCCAGCATTTT.

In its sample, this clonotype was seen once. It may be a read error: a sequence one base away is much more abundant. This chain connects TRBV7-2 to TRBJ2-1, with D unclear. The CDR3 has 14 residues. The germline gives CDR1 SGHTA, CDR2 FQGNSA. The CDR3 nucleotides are TGTGCCAGCAGCTTAGGTACCGAGTACAAGGAGCAGTTCTTC. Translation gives CASSLGTEYKEQFF.